This T cell receptor (beta chain) came from a study of T-cell reconstitution after alpha-beta-depleted transplantation in children. Regarding the study as a whole: T-cell numbers and diversity one year post-transplant derived largely from freshly generated T cells. Surviving recipient cells, namely T cells and thymic progenitors, were the source of high day-60 TCRbeta diversity in some patients. Approximately two months post-transplant, alpha-beta T cells reportedly originated from several hundred expanded graft clones.

Unique molecular identifiers were incorporated during preparation of the TCRbeta library. MiXCR was run by TCRdb on the PCR reads, yielding one entry per CDR3 protein. This sample has 350,000 to 500,000 distinct CDR3 sequences; over 40% occur once, and the top ten carry under 30%. As for this clonotype: Its antigen is undetermined.

This CDR3 comprises 16 residues. The V gene end was trimmed by 4 bases and the J gene end by 2 bases; junction bases not matched to a gene: 8. This sequence was found in a girl under 10 years old with aplastic anemia, due to receive a stem cell transplant. The sample in question was PBMCs, obtained before TCRalphabeta/CD19-depleted stem cell transplant. The chain is built from TRBV12-3 or TRBV12-4 and TRBJ2-7, with 10 positions matching TRBD1. The CDR3, as DNA: TGTGCCAGCAGTTCCGAGACAGGGGGCCAAGCCTACGAGCAGTACTTC. This codes for CASSSETGGQAYEQYF.